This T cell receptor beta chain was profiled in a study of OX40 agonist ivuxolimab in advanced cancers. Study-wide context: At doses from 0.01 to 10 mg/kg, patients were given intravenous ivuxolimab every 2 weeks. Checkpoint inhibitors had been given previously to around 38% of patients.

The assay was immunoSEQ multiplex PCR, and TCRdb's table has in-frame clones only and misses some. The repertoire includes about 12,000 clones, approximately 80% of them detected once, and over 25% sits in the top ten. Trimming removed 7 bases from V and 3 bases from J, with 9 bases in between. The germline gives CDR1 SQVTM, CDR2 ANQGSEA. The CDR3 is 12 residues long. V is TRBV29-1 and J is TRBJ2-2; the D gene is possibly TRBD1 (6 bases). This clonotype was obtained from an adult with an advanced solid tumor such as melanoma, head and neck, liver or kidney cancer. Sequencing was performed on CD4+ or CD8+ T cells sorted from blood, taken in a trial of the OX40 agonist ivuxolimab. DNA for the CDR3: TGCAGCGCCTACAGGGACACCGGGGAGCTGTTTTTT. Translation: CSAYRDTGELFF.